This is a list of T cell receptor beta chains from one sample in a study of OX40 agonist ivuxolimab in advanced cancers. Only in-frame clones appear in the TCRdb table, and some are missing; sequencing was by immunoSEQ multiplex PCR. The sample gives just under 85,000 clones, roughly 85% of which show up once; over 0.7% is in the top ten. Here the sequenced sample was CD4+ or CD8+ T cells sorted from blood, taken in a trial of the OX40 agonist ivuxolimab. All receptors come from an adult with an advanced solid tumor such as melanoma, head and neck, liver or kidney cancer. CDR3s include the opening cysteine and the closing phenylalanine or tryptophan. The D gene is left open where the match is weak. Size is omitted from some rows. Given values are once, few, many or a class for expanded clones.

TRBV6-5,.,TRBJ1-5,.,CASRPLGGNQPQHF,TGTGCCAGCAGACCGTTAGGGGGCAATCAGCCCCAGCATTTT
TRBV27,TRBD1,TRBJ1-2,.,CASSTTGGVDYGYTF,TGTGCCAGCAGTACAACAGGGGGCGTCGACTATGGCTACACCTTC
TRBV18,TRBD1,TRBJ2-7,.,CASSRAGGDYEQYF,TGTGCCAGCTCACGGGCAGGGGGAGACTACGAGCAGTACTTC
TRBV6-1,TRBD1,TRBJ2-1,.,CASSVGQSSYNEQFF,TGTGCCAGCAGTGTGGGACAGAGCTCCTACAATGAGCAGTTCTTC
TRBV7-9,TRBD1,TRBJ2-1,few,CASSSAGGFGNEQFF,TGTGCCAGCAGCTCAGCAGGGGGCTTTGGGAATGAGCAGTTCTTC
TRBV7-6,.,TRBJ1-5,.,CASSLRPREPQHF,TGTGCCAGCAGCTTAAGGCCCAGGGAGCCCCAGCATTTT
TRBV7-8,TRBD1,TRBJ1-4,.,CASSLALSTGGGEKLFF,TGTGCCAGCAGCTTAGCCCTCTCGACAGGGGGCGGTGAAAAACTGTTTTTT
TRBV5-1,TRBD2,TRBJ2-5,.,CASSQGLAGGGETQYF,TGCGCCAGCAGCCAGGGACTAGCGGGGGGGGGAGAGACCCAGTACTTC
TRBV19,.,TRBJ1-5,.,CASSPQKSSNQPQHF,TGTGCCAGTAGCCCACAGAAATCGAGCAATCAGCCCCAGCATTTT
TRBV18,.,TRBJ1-1,few,CASSPPSSRASGEAFF,TGTGCCAGCTCACCACCGTCCTCCAGGGCCTCGGGTGAAGCTTTCTTT
TRBV5-1,.,TRBJ2-1,once,CASSLAAGSYNEQFF,TGCGCCAGCAGCTTGGCGGCGGGCTCCTACAATGAGCAGTTCTTC
TRBV5-1,TRBD1,TRBJ2-5,.,CASSLDRGQETQYF,TGCGCCAGCAGCCTCGACAGGGGCCAAGAGACCCAGTACTTC
TRBV30,TRBD1,TRBJ2-5,.,CAWSLPGGRETQYF,TGTGCCTGGAGTCTGCCAGGGGGCAGGGAGACCCAGTACTTC
TRBV7-6,.,TRBJ1-6,few,CASSITAGNSPLHF,TGTGCCAGCAGCATTACCGCGGGTAATTCACCCCTCCACTTT
TRBV18,TRBD2,TRBJ2-7,few,CASSPGRATDEQYF,TGTGCCAGCTCACCAGGGAGGGCGACGGACGAGCAGTACTTC
TRBV6-1,.,TRBJ2-7,few,CASSGGQGLKYEQYF,TGTGCCAGCAGTGGAGGGCAGGGGCTTAAGTACGAGCAGTACTTC
TRBV6-1,.,TRBJ1-6,.,CASSEAGRSPLHF,TGTGCCAGCAGTGAAGCGGGGCGGTCACCCCTCCACTTT
TRBV7-9,.,TRBJ2-1,.,CASSQPGGTKLNEQFF,TGTGCCAGCAGCCAACCCGGCGGGACGAAGTTGAATGAGCAGTTCTTC
TRBV6-1,.,TRBJ1-4,.,CASSGFGQQTANEKLFF,TGTGCCAGCAGTGGATTCGGGCAGCAAACAGCTAATGAAAAACTGTTTTTT
TRBV7-2,.,TRBJ2-1,.,CASSTRAFYNEQFF,TGTGCCAGCAGCACCCGGGCTTTCTACAATGAGCAGTTCTTC
TRBV11-1,.,TRBJ2-3,.,CASSLGNSPDTQYF,TGTGCCAGCAGCTTAGGCAACAGCCCAGATACGCAGTATTTT
TRBV7-2,TRBD1,TRBJ2-7,.,CASSVDRGPYEQYF,TGTGCCAGCAGCGTCGACAGGGGGCCCTACGAGCAGTACTTC
TRBV4-3,TRBD2,TRBJ2-2,.,CASSPLLTRETTGELFF,TGCGCCAGCAGCCCCCTCTTGACGCGGGAGACCACCGGGGAGCTGTTTTTT
TRBV10-3,.,TRBJ2-7,.,CAISEMGGLGNEQYF,TGTGCCATCAGTGAGATGGGGGGGCTAGGGAACGAGCAGTACTTC
TRBV5-1,TRBD2,TRBJ2-1,.,CASSLTGTSGTEQFF,TGCGCCAGCAGCTTAACCGGGACTAGTGGCACTGAGCAGTTCTTC
TRBV19,.,TRBJ1-3,.,CASSEVTASGNTIYF,TGTGCCAGTAGTGAGGTCACAGCCTCTGGAAACACCATATATTTT
TRBV10-3,TRBD1,TRBJ1-4,once,CASRQGAIEKLFF,TGTGCCAGCAGACAGGGGGCAATTGAAAAACTGTTTTTT
TRBV13,.,TRBJ2-3,once,CASSFLLGAGSTDTQYF,TGTGCCAGCAGCTTTCTTTTGGGGGCTGGAAGCACAGATACGCAGTATTTT
TRBV9,.,TRBJ1-3,few,CASSVSGIYSGNTIYF,TGTGCCAGCAGCGTCTCAGGGATATACTCTGGAAACACCATATATTTT
TRBV2,.,TRBJ1-2,.,CASSQGREGYTF,TGTGCCAGCAGTCAAGGGAGGGAGGGCTACACCTTC
TRBV2,.,TRBJ1-5,.,CASSEGSTYQPQHF,TGTGCCAGCAGTGAGGGCAGCACGTATCAGCCCCAGCATTTT
TRBV12-5,TRBD1,TRBJ1-1,many,CASGFWGGQRNTEAFF,TGTGCTAGTGGTTTCTGGGGGGGACAGAGGAACACTGAAGCTTTCTTT
TRBV18,.,TRBJ2-3,.,CASSPPSVGTDTQYF,TGTGCCAGCTCACCTCCTAGTGTAGGCACAGATACGCAGTATTTT
TRBV2,.,TRBJ2-2,.,CASSVPNTGELFF,TGTGCCAGCAGTGTACCAAACACCGGGGAGCTGTTTTTT
TRBV2,.,TRBJ1-2,.,CASSVLSGYTF,TGTGCCAGCAGTGTATTGTCTGGCTACACCTTC
TRBV9,.,TRBJ2-7,few,CASNSGANPYEQYF,TGTGCCAGCAATTCGGGGGCTAATCCCTACGAGCAGTACTTC
TRBV5-1,TRBD1,TRBJ2-3,.,CASRQGQVVGADTQYF,TGCGCCAGCAGACAGGGACAGGTCGTCGGTGCAGATACGCAGTATTTT
TRBV7-3,TRBD1,TRBJ2-3,.,CASSLLTGTGGHTQYF,TGTGCCAGCAGCTTACTAACCGGGACAGGGGGGCATACGCAGTATTTT
TRBV27,TRBD1,TRBJ2-7,.,CASRSTGSYEQYF,TGTGCCAGCAGATCGACAGGGTCCTACGAGCAGTACTTC
TRBV6-6,.,TRBJ2-1,.,CASNNGGLYNEQFF,TGTGCCAGCAATAACGGGGGACTCTACAATGAGCAGTTCTTC
TRBV11-2,.,TRBJ2-1,.,CASSLGEEGYEQFF,TGTGCCAGCAGCTTAGGGGAGGAGGGGTATGAGCAGTTCTTC
TRBV18,TRBD1,TRBJ2-7,.,CASSPGTAYEQYF,TGTGCCAGCTCACCAGGGACAGCCTACGAGCAGTACTTC
TRBV6-1,TRBD1,TRBJ1-6,.,CASSETMGQGRSHNSPLHF,TGTGCCAGCAGTGAAACTATGGGACAGGGAAGAAGTCATAATTCACCCCTCCACTTT
TRBV6-1,.,TRBJ1-5,.,CASRAGFSGNQPQHF,TGTGCCAGCCGAGCGGGGTTTTCTGGCAATCAGCCCCAGCATTTT
TRBV7-3,TRBD1,TRBJ1-3,.,CASSLNPGQAGNTIYF,TGTGCCAGCAGCTTAAACCCGGGACAGGCTGGAAACACCATATATTTT
TRBV29-1,.,TRBJ2-5,.,CSVGPGAQETQYF,TGCAGCGTTGGACCAGGGGCCCAAGAGACCCAGTACTTC
TRBV5-1,.,TRBJ2-2,.,CASSLERLELAGELFF,TGCGCCAGCAGTTTGGAGAGACTAGAATTAGCTGGGGAGCTGTTTTTT
TRBV7-2,TRBD1,TRBJ2-5,once,CASSSTGHQETQYF,TGTGCCAGCAGCTCGACAGGGCATCAAGAGACCCAGTACTTC
TRBV2,.,TRBJ2-6,.,CASSSPRDTPGANVLTF,TGTGCCAGCAGCAGCCCCAGGGATACTCCTGGGGCCAACGTCCTGACTTTC
TRBV6-5,.,TRBJ2-6,.,CASRFSGANVLTF,TGTGCCAGCAGGTTCTCTGGGGCCAACGTCCTGACTTTC
TRBV2,TRBD1,TRBJ1-6,few,CASSMGQGNSPLHF,TGTGCCAGCTCTATGGGACAGGGGAATTCACCCCTCCACTTT
TRBV7-2,.,TRBJ1-5,.,CASSFWDRNQPQHF,TGTGCCAGCAGCTTTTGGGACCGCAATCAGCCCCAGCATTTT
TRBV7-8,.,TRBJ2-7,.,CASSLAQGRYEQYF,TGTGCCAGCAGCTTAGCTCAGGGGAGGTACGAGCAGTACTTC
TRBV14,TRBD2,TRBJ2-3,.,CASSQSGAADTQYF,TGTGCCAGCAGCCAAAGCGGGGCTGCAGATACGCAGTATTTT